The 24 T cell receptor beta chains below all came from one sample that was sequenced in a study of shared clonotypes between healthy human individuals (dated by TCRdb to about 2020). CD8 naive samples were obtained by positive selection for CCR7 among CD45RO-negative cells, yielding a CD45RA+CCR7+ population from which TemRA cells were excluded. Libraries were made using the immunoSEQ multiplex PCR assay. TCRdb obtained this table from immuneACCESS and retained in-frame rearrangements with V and J assigned. These tables miss some clones; where compared with another copy, unresolved V genes account for less than half of the shortfall, and the remainder is unexplained. The sample table records approximately 590,000 clones; 95% to 96% of these occur just once. The biggest ten clones account for 0.11% of the sample. Sequenced material: naive CD8+ T cells sorted from blood. The cell subset or site tag for this specimen amounts to: CD45RA+CCR7+. These receptors all come from a woman in her twenties or thirties in good health.

This rearrangement joins TRBV30 to TRBJ2-3, with 9 bases lining up with TRBD2. In germline, CDR1 is GTSNPN, CDR2 SVGIG (reference sequence). After removal of 0 bases from V and 2 bases from J, the junction contained 6 bases not matched to a gene. This CDR3 contains 16 residues. This CDR3 is CAWSVGLAGITDTQYF. CDR3 DNA sequence: TGTGCCTGGAGTGTTGGGCTAGCGGGGATCACAGATACGCAGTATTTT. Combining the CDR3 with reference TRBV30 and TRBJ2-3 gives the whole variable domain SQTIHQWPATLVQPVGSPLSLECTVEGTSNPNLYWYRQAAGRGLQLLFYSVGIGQISSEVPQNLSASRPQDRQFILSSKKLLLSDSGFYLCAWSVGLAGITDTQYFGPGTRLTVL.

The CDR3 DNA sequence: TGCGCCAGCAGTTTAGCGGAAAACTACGAGCAGTACTTC. This codes for CASSLAENYEQYF. The chain joins TRBV5-1 to TRBJ2-7, with a weak D call TRBD2 (6 bases). This CDR3 is 13 amino acids long. The V and J ends lost 5 bases and 3 bases respectively, with 12 bases between them. Germline assignment: CDR1 SGHRS and CDR2 YFSETQ.

The chain employs TRBV27 and TRBJ2-1, with 12 bases lining up with TRBD2. The CDR3 extends over 14 amino acids. The V segment lost 3 bases and the J segment 16 bases; nucleotides outside the gene matches: 10. Germline CDR1 MNHEY, CDR2 SMNVEV (reference sequence). The CDR3 region has the DNA TGTGCCAGCAGTTTCTTCGGACTAGCGGGGACCCCCTTCTTC. This sequence encodes CASSFFGLAGTPFF.

Only a few counts were recorded for this clone. The CDR3 DNA reads as TGTGCCAGCAGCTCAGAGGGGCGGCCGGGTCAGCCCCAGCATTTT. Its translation: CASSSEGRPGQPQHF. The chain recombines TRBV7-9 with TRBJ1-5, with D perhaps TRBD1 (5 bases). The V and J ends lost 4 bases and 6 bases respectively, with 16 bases between them. The CDR3 is made up of 15 amino acids. Germline V gene sequence: CDR1 SEHNR, CDR2 FQNEAQ (reference sequence). Combining the CDR3 with reference TRBV7-9 and TRBJ1-5 gives the whole variable domain DTGVSQNPRHKITKRGQNVTFRCDPISEHNRLYWYRQTLGQGPEFLTYFQNEAQLEKSRLLSDRFSAERPKGSFSTLEIQRTEQGDSAMYLCASSSEGRPGQPQHFGDGTRLSIL.

This chain uses TRBV7-6 with TRBJ2-7, with 10 positions matching TRBD2. The CDR3 sequence is 17 residues long. The germline gives CDR1 SGHVS, CDR2 FNYEAQ. V lost 1 base to trimming and J lost 3 bases; unmatched junction nucleotides: 9. In DNA, the CDR3 is TGTGCCAGCAGCTTAGATCCCATTATAGCGGGAGGCTACGAGCAGTACTTC. It translates to CASSLDPIIAGGYEQYF.

The V gene is TRBV29-1, the J gene TRBJ1-2, with a tentative D call TRBD1 (5 bases). The germline V gene encodes CDR1 SQVTM and CDR2 ANQGSEA. V was shortened by 1 base and J by 5 bases, with 14 bases between the two germline ends. CDR3 size: 14 residues. The CDR3 region is CSVEAREGVYGYTF. The CDR3 DNA sequence: TGCAGCGTTGAAGCCAGGGAGGGAGTTTATGGCTACACCTTC. Full variable domain (outside the CDR3, taken from reference TRBV29-1 and TRBJ1-2): SAVISQKPSRDICQRGTSLTIQCQVDSQVTMMFWYRQQPGQSLTLIATANQGSEATYESGFVIDKFPISRPNLTFSTLTVSNMSPEDSSIYLCSVEAREGVYGYTFGSGTRLTVV.

V usage is TRBV10-3 and J usage is TRBJ2-1; TRBD2 might be the D (6 bases). Looked up from germline, CDR1 is ENHRY and CDR2 is SYGVKD. This CDR3 contains 16 residues. V was trimmed by 7 bases and J by 0 bases, leaving 16 bases between them. The CDR3 here is CAITPERASSYNEQFF. CDR3 nucleotides: TGTGCCATCACCCCTGAGCGGGCCAGCTCCTACAATGAGCAGTTCTTC.

The chain couples TRBV19 to TRBJ2-1; D unclear. The CDR3 is 12 residues long. Germline V gives CDR1 LNHDA, CDR2 SQIVND (reference sequence). Deletions cut 7 bases from V and 9 bases from J, with 13 bases between. CDR3 sequence: CASKTGYGEQFF. In DNA, the CDR3 is TGTGCCAGTAAGACTGGCTACGGTGAGCAGTTCTTC.

The rearrangement links TRBV11-2 to TRBJ2-7; perhaps TRBD2 as D (6 bases). Trimming shortened V by 1 base and J by 2 bases, and 9 bases separated the two germline ends. This CDR3 contains 14 residues. Germline-derived CDR1 and CDR2 are SGHAT and FQNNGV. In nucleotides, the CDR3 is TGTGCCAGCAGCTTAGGGGGAGGTCCCTACGAGCAGTACTTC. It is translated as CASSLGGGPYEQYF.

The chain uses TRBV28 and TRBJ1-1; D remains unclear. The length of the CDR3 is 13 residues. Germline V gene sequence: CDR1 MDHEN, CDR2 SYDVKM. With 3 bases removed from V and 0 bases from J, the gap between germline ends came to 5 bases. DNA for the CDR3: TGTGCCAGCAGTTTTGGGTTGAACACTGAAGCTTTCTTT. It codes for CASSFGLNTEAFF.

The chain combines TRBV27 with TRBJ1-5; D remains ambiguous. V lost 3 bases, J lost 7 bases, and 10 bases lay in between. This CDR3 is built from 13 residues. Germline assignment: CDR1 MNHEY and CDR2 SMNVEV (reference sequence). Here the CDR3 reads CASSFLVGQPQHF. DNA of the CDR3: TGTGCCAGCAGTTTTCTCGTGGGGCAGCCCCAGCATTTT.

The chain has TRBV4-1 and TRBJ2-1; the D gene is possibly TRBD1 (6 bases). CDR1 is MGHRA and CDR2 is YSYEKL in the germline V gene. V shed 2 bases and J shed 8 bases, with 13 bases lying between them. CDR3 length: 14 amino acids. The CDR3 protein is CASSQYPQGDEQFF. CDR3 nucleotide sequence: TGCGCCAGCAGCCAATACCCACAGGGAGATGAGCAGTTCTTC.

This chain connects TRBV5-5 to TRBJ1-2; D remains ambiguous. Germline CDR1 and CDR2: SGHKS and YYEKEE (reference sequence). The CDR3 spans 13 residues. Trimming cost V 3 bases and J 4 bases, with 10 bases left between them. The CDR3 DNA follows: TGTGCCAGCAGCTCTACTGAAACCTATGGCTACACCTTC. It is translated as CASSSTETYGYTF.

The J gene is TRBJ2-5, the V gene TRBV2, with 9 bases fitting TRBD2. The germline V gene has CDR1 SNHLY and CDR2 FYNNEI. The CDR3 is 15 amino acids. The V segment lost 6 bases and the J segment 3 bases; nucleotides outside the gene matches: 8. Written as DNA, the CDR3 is TGTGCCAGCAGAGGGACTAGCCACGTAGAAGAGACCCAGTACTTC. Protein sequence: CASRGTSHVEETQYF.

This chain joins TRBV14 and TRBJ2-6; D not resolved. The germline V and J ends were trimmed by 0 bases and 0 bases, with 12 bases remaining between them. Per germline, CDR1 SGHDN and CDR2 FVKESK. This CDR3 spans 18 amino acids. CDR3 protein: CASSQDRTGVSGANVLTF. The CDR3 DNA is TGTGCCAGCAGCCAAGATCGGACGGGTGTCTCTGGGGCCAACGTCCTGACTTTC.

The chain combines TRBV19 with TRBJ2-5, with 9 positions matching TRBD2. This CDR3 comprises 15 residues. V trimming: 6 bases; J trimming: 4 bases; junction bases outside the gene matches: 9. Germline-derived CDR1 and CDR2 are LNHDA and SQIVND (reference sequence). In DNA, the CDR3 is TGTGCCAGTAGCAAATTAGCGGGAGTGGGAGAGACCCAGTACTTC. It is translated as CASSKLAGVGETQYF.

The chain is built from TRBV2 and TRBJ1-6; D remains ambiguous. Germline CDR1 reads SNHLY; CDR2 reads FYNNEI. Trimming pared 7 bases from V and 1 base from J, leaving 14 bases between. This CDR3 spans 16 amino acids. CDR3 amino acids: CASKRAGFSYNSPLHF. In nucleotides, the CDR3 is TGTGCCAGCAAACGTGCCGGGTTTTCCTATAATTCACCCCTCCACTTT.

CDR3 sequence reads: CASSVTGNTGELFF. In DNA, the CDR3 is TGCGCCAGCAGCGTTACAGGGAACACCGGGGAGCTGTTTTTT. The V gene is TRBV4-1, the J gene TRBJ2-2; D may be TRBD1 (5 bases). This CDR3 is built from 14 residues. With 5 bases removed from V and 1 base from J, the gap between germline ends came to 8 bases. The V gene's germline CDR1 is MGHRA and CDR2 YSYEKL.

The rearrangement uses TRBV28 and TRBJ2-7; 10 positions agree with TRBD2. V shed 4 bases, J shed 2 bases, and the junction held 8 bases outside the gene matches. This CDR3 spans 16 amino acids. CDR1 is MDHEN and CDR2 is SYDVKM in the germline V gene. CDR3 sequence: CASSWSSGRQAYEQYF. CDR3 DNA: TGTGCCAGCAGTTGGAGTAGCGGGAGGCAAGCCTACGAGCAGTACTTC.

This clone was seen once. The rearrangement joins TRBV5-6 to TRBJ2-7, with D hard to call. Germline assignment: CDR1 SGHDT and CDR2 YYEEEE. CDR3 length equals 12 residues. V lost 3 bases to trimming and J lost 2 bases, with 6 bases between them. The CDR3 region is CASSSTAYEQYF. In DNA form, the CDR3 reads TGTGCCAGCAGCTCGACGGCCTACGAGCAGTACTTC.

The rearrangement joins TRBV4-1 to TRBJ2-7, with TRBD2 matching over 11 bases. With 7 bases clipped from V and 6 bases from J, the junction kept 11 bases outside the gene matches. The CDR3 spans 15 residues. CDR1 is MGHRA and CDR2 is YSYEKL in the germline V gene. CDR3: CASTPGGGLAAEQYF. The CDR3 region has the DNA TGCGCCAGCACCCCAGGGGGGGGACTAGCGGCCGAGCAGTACTTC.

The V gene is TRBV7-6, the J gene TRBJ1-2; 7 positions agree with TRBD1. J lost 8 bases, V lost 4 bases, and 10 bases had no gene match. CDR1 is SGHVS, CDR2 FNYEAQ, per germline. The CDR3 is 14 residues long. CDR3 coding DNA: TGTGCCAGCAGCTGGGGGACAGAGGGTCACGGCTACACCTTC. This codes for CASSWGTEGHGYTF.

Here the CDR3 DNA reads TGTGCCAGCAGAGAAGGGGGACAGGTTGGTTCACCCCTCCACTTT. Encoded protein: CASREGGQVGSPLHF. The genes are TRBV27 and TRBJ1-6, with 8 bases fitting TRBD1. This CDR3 contains 15 residues. Losses at the gene ends were 6 bases for V and 9 bases for J; bases not matched to a gene: 10. Germline V gene lookup returns CDR1 MNHEY and CDR2 SMNVEV (reference sequence).

The rearrangement joins TRBV5-1 to TRBJ2-1, with TRBD1 identical over 7 bases. The V segment lost 3 bases and the J segment 7 bases; nucleotides outside the gene matches: 10. Germline CDR1 SGHRS, CDR2 YFSETQ. The CDR3 loop spans 15 amino acids. CDR3 loop: CASSSDLGGGNEQFF. CDR3 nucleotides: TGCGCCAGCAGCTCTGACCTAGGGGGCGGGAATGAGCAGTTCTTC.